This TCR beta chain was recorded in a study of T cell changes during pregnancy in multiple sclerosis. The data were produced by immunoSEQ multiplex PCR, yet TCRdb's version contains in-frame clones alone and is incomplete. The repertoire holds approximately 85,000 clones, approximately 91% seen once, with roughly 2.5% in the top ten. Germline loops: CDR1 MNHEY, CDR2 SMNVEV (reference sequence). The CDR3 covers 16 residues. The germline V and J ends were trimmed by 9 bases and 3 bases, with 23 bases remaining between them. The receptor was derived from a female donor with multiple sclerosis, enrolled in a pregnancy study. V usage is TRBV27 and J usage is TRBJ2-5; tentatively, D is TRBD1 (6 bases). The sample here was peripheral blood, taken in the first trimester of pregnancy. CDR3 DNA sequence: TGTGCCAGAGTATGTTTGTGGAGCCCAGGGGAAGAGACCCAGTACTTC. Amino acids: CARVCLWSPGEETQYF.